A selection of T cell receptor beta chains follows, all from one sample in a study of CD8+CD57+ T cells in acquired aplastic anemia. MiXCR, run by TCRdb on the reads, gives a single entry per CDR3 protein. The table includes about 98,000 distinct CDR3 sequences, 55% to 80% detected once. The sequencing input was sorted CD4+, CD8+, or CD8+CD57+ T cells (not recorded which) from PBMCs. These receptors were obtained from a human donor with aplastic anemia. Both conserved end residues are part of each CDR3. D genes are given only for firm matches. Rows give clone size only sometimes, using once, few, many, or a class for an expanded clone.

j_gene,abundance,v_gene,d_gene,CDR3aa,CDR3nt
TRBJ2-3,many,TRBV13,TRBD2,CASSLIAGGLTDTQYF,TGTGCCAGCAGCTTAATAGCGGGGGGCCTCACAGATACGCAGTATTTT
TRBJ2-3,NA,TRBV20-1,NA,CTTQGGTDTQYF,TGCACCACACAGGGAGGGACAGATACGCAGTATTTT
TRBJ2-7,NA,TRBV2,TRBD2,CASSVVPSGQYEQYF,TGTGCCAGCAGCGTAGTTCCTAGCGGTCAATACGAGCAGTACTTC
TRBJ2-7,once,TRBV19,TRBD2,CASSSRTSGALSYEQYF,TGTGCCAGTAGTTCTCGGACTAGCGGGGCCCTCTCCTACGAGCAGTACTTC
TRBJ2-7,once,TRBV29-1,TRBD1,CSVAGQGAYEQYF,TGCAGCGTTGCCGGACAGGGGGCCTACGAGCAGTACTTC
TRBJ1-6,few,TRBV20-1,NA,CSGGPQGNSPLHF,TGCAGTGGCGGGCCACAGGGTAATTCACCCCTCCACTTT
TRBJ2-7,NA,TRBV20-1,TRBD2,CSARALAGASSYEQYF,TGCAGTGCTAGAGCATTAGCGGGGGCTAGCTCCTACGAGCAGTACTTC
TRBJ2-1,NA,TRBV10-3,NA,CAISDQKNNEQFF,TGTGCCATCAGTGATCAGAAGAACAATGAGCAGTTCTTC
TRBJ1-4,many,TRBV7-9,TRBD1,CASSLPTGGAGGTNEKLFF,TGTGCCAGCAGCTTACCTACAGGGGGCGCAGGTGGAACTAATGAAAAACTGTTTTTT
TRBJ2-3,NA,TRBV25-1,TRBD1,CASSDPGQDTDTQYF,TGTGCCAGCAGTGACCCGGGACAGGACACAGATACGCAGTATTTT